The 19 T cell receptor beta chains presented below share a single source sample, sequenced in a study of T cell repertoires in ileal Crohn's disease. The sample's time point: neoterminal ileum biopsy at postoperative endoscopy, about 6 months after surgery. Profiling relied on immunoSEQ multiplex PCR, and the TCRdb table lists in-frame clones only, not all of them. The sample shows 2,900 or so clones, approximately 86% of them seen only once. The sample was ileal tissue. All receptors come from an adult with Crohn's disease.

This clone was seen a few times. The chain employs TRBV7-9 and TRBJ1-2; D gene uncertain. Germline loops: CDR1 SEHNR, CDR2 FQNEAQ (reference sequence). Trimming took 4 bases from V and 2 from J, leaving 11 bases between them. The CDR3 loop spans 14 amino acids. The CDR3 DNA is TGTGCCAGCAGCTCATCCGGGAGAAACTATGGCTACACCTTC. Translating it yields CASSSSGRNYGYTF. Full variable domain (rest looked up from reference TRBV7-9 and TRBJ1-2): DTGVSQNPRHKITKRGQNVTFRCDPISEHNRLYWYRQTLGQGPEFLTYFQNEAQLEKSRLLSDRFSAERPKGSFSTLEIQRTEQGDSAMYLCASSSSGRNYGYTFGSGTRLTVV.

The V call is TRBV27, the J call TRBJ2-5; TRBD2 aligns across 16 bases. Germline V gives CDR1 MNHEY, CDR2 SMNVEV (reference sequence). With 5 bases clipped from V and 5 bases from J, the junction kept 8 bases outside the gene matches. This CDR3 contains 17 residues. The CDR3 here is CASSPGTSGGGQETQYF. The CDR3 coding sequence is TGTGCCAGCAGTCCCGGGACTAGCGGGGGGGGCCAGGAGACCCAGTACTTC.

The gene calls are TRBV2 and TRBJ2-7; maybe TRBD2 (5 bases). CDR1 and CDR2 (germline): SNHLY, FYNNEI. Trimming took off 8 bases at V and 0 bases at J, with 8 bases between the two ends. This CDR3 spans 12 amino acids. As DNA, the CDR3 is TGTGCCAGCCGGGAACGCTCCTACGAGCAGTACTTC. Encoded protein: CASRERSYEQYF.

The chain links TRBV7-5 to TRBJ1-6; whether TRBD1, the table's D call, matches the DNA was not checked. TRBV7-5 is deemed a pseudogene. There are 15 residues in the CDR3. Written as DNA, the CDR3 is TGTGTCAGAAGCTTCCGGCCAGGGGGCTTTTCACCCCTCCACTTT. It encodes CVRSFRPGGFSPLHF.

The rearrangement uses TRBV18 and TRBJ2-1, with D perhaps being TRBD1 or TRBD2 (5 bases each). The CDR3 is 15 residues long. In germline, CDR1 is KGHSH, CDR2 LQKENI. The germline V and J ends were trimmed by 2 bases and 3 bases, with 11 bases remaining between them. This CDR3 is CASSPEGTDYNEQFF. As DNA, the CDR3 is TGTGCCAGCTCACCAGAGGGGACGGACTACAATGAGCAGTTCTTC.

V usage is TRBV18 and J usage is TRBJ1-4, with D possibly being TRBD1 (6 bases). V lost 3 bases to trimming and J lost 7 bases, with 12 bases between them. This CDR3 region has 14 residues. Germline lookup yields CDR1 KGHSH and CDR2 LQKENI. The CDR3 sequence is CASSPGGQGEKLFF. CDR3 DNA sequence: TGTGCCAGCTCACCGGGGGGGCAAGGTGAAAAACTGTTTTTT.

This clone was detected only a few times. The sample has other DNA sequences that encode this CDR3 too. The chain recombines TRBV28 with TRBJ1-6, with 8 nucleotides matching TRBD1. The CDR3 is made up of 14 amino acids. Losses at the gene ends were 2 bases for V and 10 bases for J; bases not matched to a gene: 4. CDR1 and CDR2 from the germline V gene are MDHEN and SYDVKM. The CDR3 DNA sequence: TGTGCCAGCAGTTTAGGACAGGGTGGGTCACCCCTCCACTTT. Translation gives CASSLGQGGSPLHF.

The rearrangement links TRBV5-1 to TRBJ1-3, with 9 bases matching TRBD1. The CDR3 spans 18 residues. The ends lost 2 bases at V and 9 bases at J; junction bases unmatched: 18. The germline V gene encodes CDR1 SGHRS and CDR2 YFSETQ. The CDR3 DNA is TGCGCCAGCAGCTTAGCGTTCGGGGCCCCGGGACAGGGAGGCACCATATATTTT. It codes for CASSLAFGAPGQGGTIYF.

This sequence joins TRBV6-1 and TRBJ1-5; no firm D call. The CDR3 sequence is 15 residues long. Germline V gene sequence: CDR1 MNHNS, CDR2 SASEGT. V was cut by 2 bases and J by 1 base, with 9 bases left in between. The CDR3 nucleotides read TGTGCCAGCAGTGAATTCTCGGGCAGCAATCAGCCCCAGCATTTT. Its translation: CASSEFSGSNQPQHF.

The chain has TRBV6-5 and TRBJ1-1; 10 bases fit TRBD1. This CDR3 has 14 amino acids. The J segment lost 4 bases and the V segment lost 8 bases, leaving 7 bases of the junction unmatched. Germline CDR1 and CDR2: MNHEY and SVGAGI. The CDR3 loop reads CASEGQGGGTEAFF. Written as DNA, the CDR3 is TGTGCCAGCGAAGGACAGGGGGGAGGCACTGAAGCTTTCTTT.

CDR3 amino acids: CASSRDGDTEAFF. The CDR3 DNA follows: TGCGCCAGCAGCCGTGACGGGGACACTGAAGCTTTCTTT. The chain employs TRBV5-1 and TRBJ1-1; no firm D call. V was shortened by 4 bases and J by 3 bases, with 10 bases between the two germline ends. This CDR3 is built from 13 residues. The V gene's germline CDR1 is SGHRS and CDR2 YFSETQ.

The rearrangement links TRBV5-4 to TRBJ1-1, with D possibly matching TRBD1 (6 bases). CDR3 length: 13 amino acids. Trimming shortened V by 1 base and J by 3 bases, and 7 bases separated the two germline ends. Per the germline V gene, CDR1 is SGHNT and CDR2 is YYREEE (reference sequence). The CDR3 DNA is TGTGCCAGCAGCTTGCAGGGGTACACTGAAGCTTTCTTT. Protein: CASSLQGYTEAFF. The full variable domain, its missing parts supplied by reference TRBV5-4 and TRBJ1-1, is ETGVTQSPTHLIKTRGQQVTLRCSSQSGHNTVSWYQQALGQGPQFIFQYYREEENGRGNFPPRFSGLQFPNYSSELNVNALELDDSALYLCASSLQGYTEAFFGQGTRLTVV.

In its sample, this clone was seen a few times. This sequence joins TRBV6-4 and TRBJ2-3, with D unclear. The germline gives CDR1 MRHNA, CDR2 SNTAGT. The CDR3 is made up of 16 amino acids. The V end lost 0 bases, the J end lost 1 base, and 11 bases lay between the germline ends. The CDR3 is CASSDSMGTGTDTQYF. The CDR3, as DNA: TGTGCCAGCAGTGACTCGATGGGAACAGGCACAGATACGCAGTATTTT.

The chain has TRBV5-1 and TRBJ2-2; maybe TRBD1 (5 bases). The CDR3 is 16 amino acids. Germline loops: CDR1 SGHRS, CDR2 YFSETQ. Trimming took 0 bases from V and 1 from J, leaving 10 bases between them. The CDR3 loop reads CASSLALGQNTGELFF. As DNA, the CDR3 is TGCGCCAGCAGCTTGGCCCTCGGACAGAACACCGGGGAGCTGTTTTTT. Combining the CDR3 with reference TRBV5-1 and TRBJ2-2 gives the whole variable domain KAGVTQTPRYLIKTRGQQVTLSCSPISGHRSVSWYQQTPGQGLQFLFEYFSETQRNKGNFPGRFSGRQFSNSRSEMNVSTLELGDSALYLCASSLALGQNTGELFFGEGSRLTVL.

The sample holds a few counts of this clone. Here the CDR3 reads CASSYSRPGGDEQFF. The CDR3 DNA is TGTGCCAGCAGTTACTCCCGCCCAGGGGGCGATGAGCAGTTCTTC. The chain uses TRBV6-6 and TRBJ2-1; TRBD1 aligns across 8 bases. CDR1 and CDR2 from the germline V gene are MNHNY and SVGAGI (reference sequence). CDR3 length: 15 residues. J lost 8 bases, V lost 0 bases, and 6 bases had no gene match.

V gene TRBV6-6 combines with J gene TRBJ1-1, with TRBD1 matching 10 bases. This CDR3 is 13 amino acids long. CDR1 and CDR2 from the germline V gene are MNHNY and SVGAGI (reference sequence). Trimming removed 4 bases from V and 4 bases from J; junction bases left unmatched: 0. This chain's CDR3 is CASSWTGGTEAFF. As DNA, the CDR3 is TGTGCCAGCAGTTGGACAGGGGGCACTGAAGCTTTCTTT.

The chain has TRBV6-1 and TRBJ2-4; D unresolved. This CDR3 region has 10 residues. CDR1 MNHNS and CDR2 SASEGT come from the germline V gene. Trimming took off 7 bases at V and 6 bases at J, with 4 bases between the two ends. The CDR3 spells CASNGNIQYF. CDR3 coding DNA: TGTGCCAGCAACGGAAACATTCAGTACTTC.

This clone was observed a single time. Other DNA sequences of this sample code for an identical CDR3. The chain uses TRBV30 and TRBJ1-2; D is unclear. The CDR3 covers 14 residues. Trimming pared 0 bases from V and 2 bases from J, leaving 10 bases between. Germline CDR1 is GTSNPN and CDR2 is SVGIG (reference sequence). CDR3 protein: CAWSVLGRNYGYTF. CDR3 DNA: TGTGCCTGGAGTGTACTAGGTCGGAACTATGGCTACACCTTC. Looking up the rest from reference TRBV30 and TRBJ1-2 gives the full variable domain: SQTIHQWPATLVQPVGSPLSLECTVEGTSNPNLYWYRQAAGRGLQLLFYSVGIGQISSEVPQNLSASRPQDRQFILSSKKLLLSDSGFYLCAWSVLGRNYGYTFGSGTRLTVV.

The chain uses TRBV6-5 and TRBJ1-6, with a possible D match to TRBD1 (5 bases). The germline V gene has CDR1 MNHEY and CDR2 SVGAGI. The CDR3 extends over 15 amino acids. V lost 6 bases to trimming and J lost 8 bases, with 17 bases between them. The CDR3 loop is CASSLSTGGDSPLHF. The CDR3 region has the DNA TGTGCCAGCAGCCTATCTACTGGGGGGGATTCACCCCTCCACTTT.